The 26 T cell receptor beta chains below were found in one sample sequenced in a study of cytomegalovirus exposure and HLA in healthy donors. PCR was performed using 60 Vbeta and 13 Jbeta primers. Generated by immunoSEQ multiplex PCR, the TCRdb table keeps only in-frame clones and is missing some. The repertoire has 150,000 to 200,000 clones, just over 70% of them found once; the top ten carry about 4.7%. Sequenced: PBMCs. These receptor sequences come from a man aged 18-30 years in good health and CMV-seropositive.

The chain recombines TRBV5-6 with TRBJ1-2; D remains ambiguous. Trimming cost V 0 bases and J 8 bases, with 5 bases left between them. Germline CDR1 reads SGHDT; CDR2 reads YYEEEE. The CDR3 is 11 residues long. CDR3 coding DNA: TGTGCCAGCAGCTTGGAACGGGGCTACACCTTC. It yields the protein CASSLERGYTF.

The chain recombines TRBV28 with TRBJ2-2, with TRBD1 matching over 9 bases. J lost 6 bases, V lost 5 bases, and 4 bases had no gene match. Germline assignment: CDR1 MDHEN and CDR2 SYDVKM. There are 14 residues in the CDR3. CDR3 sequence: CASSPDRGAGELFF. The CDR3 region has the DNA TGTGCCAGCAGTCCAGACAGGGGGGCCGGGGAGCTGTTTTTT.

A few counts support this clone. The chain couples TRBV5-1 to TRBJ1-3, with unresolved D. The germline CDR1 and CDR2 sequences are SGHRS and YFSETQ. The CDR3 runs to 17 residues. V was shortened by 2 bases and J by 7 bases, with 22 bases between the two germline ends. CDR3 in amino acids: CASSLEGDGIEGNTIYF. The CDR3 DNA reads TGCGCCAGCAGCTTAGAGGGAGACGGTATAGAAGGCAACACCATATATTTT.

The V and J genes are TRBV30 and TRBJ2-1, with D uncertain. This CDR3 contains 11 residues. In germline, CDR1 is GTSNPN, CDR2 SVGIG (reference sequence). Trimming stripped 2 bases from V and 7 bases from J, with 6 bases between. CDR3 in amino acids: CAWSSQNEQFF. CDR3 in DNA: TGTGCCTGGAGTTCACAGAATGAGCAGTTCTTC.

Written as DNA, the CDR3 is TGTGCCAGCAGCTCAGGTCACCAAGAGACCCAGTACTTC. This codes for CASSSGHQETQYF. This chain uses TRBV5-5 with TRBJ2-5; D unresolved. The V gene's germline CDR1 is SGHKS and CDR2 YYEKEE (reference sequence). V was cut by 3 bases and J by 0 bases, with 6 bases left in between. The CDR3 is 13 amino acids.

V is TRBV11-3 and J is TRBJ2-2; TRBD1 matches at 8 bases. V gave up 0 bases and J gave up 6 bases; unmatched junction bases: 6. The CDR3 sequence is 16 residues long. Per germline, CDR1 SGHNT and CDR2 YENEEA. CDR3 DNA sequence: TGTGCCAGCAGCTTAGAGGGTACACAGGGGGCCGGGGAGCTGTTTTTT. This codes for CASSLEGTQGAGELFF.

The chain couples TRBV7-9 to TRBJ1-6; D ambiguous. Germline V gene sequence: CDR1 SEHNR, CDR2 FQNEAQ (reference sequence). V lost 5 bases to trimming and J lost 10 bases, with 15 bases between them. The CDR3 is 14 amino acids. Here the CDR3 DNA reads TGTGCCAGCAGCGAGTCTATTCTCAACTCACCCCTCCACTTT. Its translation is CASSESILNSPLHF.

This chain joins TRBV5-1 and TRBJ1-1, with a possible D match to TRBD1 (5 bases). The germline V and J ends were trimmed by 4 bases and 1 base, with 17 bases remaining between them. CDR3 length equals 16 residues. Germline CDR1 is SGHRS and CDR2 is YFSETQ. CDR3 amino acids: CASSPRDSSANTEAFF. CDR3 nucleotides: TGCGCCAGCAGCCCCCGGGACTCATCAGCGAACACTGAAGCTTTCTTT.

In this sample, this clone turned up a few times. The DNA for the CDR3 is TGTGCCAGTAGCCCACAAGGGGGACACACAGATACGCAGTATTTT. As protein: CASSPQGGHTDTQYF. J is TRBJ2-3 and V is TRBV19; D possibly corresponds to TRBD1 (6 bases). The CDR3 length is 15 residues. CDR1 is LNHDA, CDR2 SQIVND, per germline (reference sequence). V lost 6 bases and J lost 2, with 15 bases in between.

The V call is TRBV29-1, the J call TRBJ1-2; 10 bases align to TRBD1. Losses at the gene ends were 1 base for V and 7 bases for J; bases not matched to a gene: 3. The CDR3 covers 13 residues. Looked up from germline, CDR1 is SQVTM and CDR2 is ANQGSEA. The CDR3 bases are TGCAGCGTTGAAGGACAGGGGGCGCTTGGCTACACCTTC. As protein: CSVEGQGALGYTF.

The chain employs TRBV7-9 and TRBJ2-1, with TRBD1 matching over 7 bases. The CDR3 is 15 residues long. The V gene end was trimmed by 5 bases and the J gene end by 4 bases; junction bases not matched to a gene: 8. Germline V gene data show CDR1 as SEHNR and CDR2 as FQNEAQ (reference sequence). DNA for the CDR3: TGTGCCAGCAGCAAAGGGACAGTGACGTACAATGAGCAGTTCTTC. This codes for CASSKGTVTYNEQFF.

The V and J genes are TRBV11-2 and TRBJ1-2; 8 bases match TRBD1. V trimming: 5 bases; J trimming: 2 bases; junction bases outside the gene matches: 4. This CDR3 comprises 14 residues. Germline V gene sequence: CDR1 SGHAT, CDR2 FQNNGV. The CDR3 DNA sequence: TGTGCCAGCAGCCCCCGGACAGGGAACTATGGCTACACCTTC. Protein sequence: CASSPRTGNYGYTF.

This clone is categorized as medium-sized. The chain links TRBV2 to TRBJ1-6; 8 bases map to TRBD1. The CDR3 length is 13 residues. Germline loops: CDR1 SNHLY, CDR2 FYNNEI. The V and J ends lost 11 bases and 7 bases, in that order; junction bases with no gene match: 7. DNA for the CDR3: TGTGCCGGAGGACAGGGAGAGAATTCACCCCTCCACTTT. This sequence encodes CAGGQGENSPLHF.

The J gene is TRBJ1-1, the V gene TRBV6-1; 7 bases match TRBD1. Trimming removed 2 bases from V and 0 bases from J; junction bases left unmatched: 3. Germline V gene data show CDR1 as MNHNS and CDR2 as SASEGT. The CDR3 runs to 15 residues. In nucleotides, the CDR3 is TGTGCCAGCAGTGAAATGGGACAGTTGAACACTGAAGCTTTCTTT. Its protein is CASSEMGQLNTEAFF.

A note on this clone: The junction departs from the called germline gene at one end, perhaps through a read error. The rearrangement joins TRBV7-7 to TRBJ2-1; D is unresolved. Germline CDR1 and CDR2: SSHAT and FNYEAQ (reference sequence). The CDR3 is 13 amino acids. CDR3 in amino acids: CASSLEESNEQFF. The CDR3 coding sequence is TGTGCTAGCAGCTTAGAGGAGTCCAATGAGCAGTTCTTC.

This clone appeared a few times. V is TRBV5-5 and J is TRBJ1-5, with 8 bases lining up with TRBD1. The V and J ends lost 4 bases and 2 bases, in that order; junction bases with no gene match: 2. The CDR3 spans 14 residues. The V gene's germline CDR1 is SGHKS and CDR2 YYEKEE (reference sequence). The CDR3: CASSPTGGNQPQHF. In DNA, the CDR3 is TGTGCCAGCAGCCCGACAGGGGGCAATCAGCCCCAGCATTTT. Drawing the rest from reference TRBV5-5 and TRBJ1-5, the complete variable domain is DAGVTQSPTHLIKTRGQQVTLRCSPISGHKSVSWYQQVLGQGPQFIFQYYEKEERGRGNFPDRFSARQFPNYSSELNVNALLLGDSALYLCASSPTGGNQPQHFGDGTRLSIL.

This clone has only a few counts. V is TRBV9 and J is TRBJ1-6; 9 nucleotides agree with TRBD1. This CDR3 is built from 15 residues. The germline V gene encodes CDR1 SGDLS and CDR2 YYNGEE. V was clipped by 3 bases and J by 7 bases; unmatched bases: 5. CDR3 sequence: CASSAAGTGNSPLHF. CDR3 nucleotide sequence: TGTGCCAGCAGCGCCGCCGGGACAGGGAATTCACCCCTCCACTTT. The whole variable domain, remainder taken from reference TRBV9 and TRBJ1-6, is DSGVTQTPKHLITATGQRVTLRCSPRSGDLSVYWYQQSLDQGLQFLIQYYNGEERAKGNILERFSAQQFPDLHSELNLSSLELGDSALYFCASSAAGTGNSPLHFGNGTRLTVT.

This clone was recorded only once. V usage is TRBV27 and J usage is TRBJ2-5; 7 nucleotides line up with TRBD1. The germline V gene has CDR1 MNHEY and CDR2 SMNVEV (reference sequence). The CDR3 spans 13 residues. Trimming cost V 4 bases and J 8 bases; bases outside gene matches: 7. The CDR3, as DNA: TGTGCCAGCAGTTACGGACAGGATTTTACCCAGTACTTC. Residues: CASSYGQDFTQYF.

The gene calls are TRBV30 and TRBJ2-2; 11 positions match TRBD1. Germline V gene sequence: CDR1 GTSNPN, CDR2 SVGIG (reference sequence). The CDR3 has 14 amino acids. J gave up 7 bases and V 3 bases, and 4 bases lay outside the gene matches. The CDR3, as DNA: TGTGCCTGGAGCCGGACAGGGGGCGGCGGGGAGCTGTTTTTT. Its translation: CAWSRTGGGGELFF.

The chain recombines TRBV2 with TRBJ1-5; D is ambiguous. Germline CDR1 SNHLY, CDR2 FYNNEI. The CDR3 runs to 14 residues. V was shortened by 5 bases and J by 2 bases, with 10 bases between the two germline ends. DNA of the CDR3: TGTGCCAGCAGTATTGAGGTTGGCAATCAGCCCCAGCATTTT. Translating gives CASSIEVGNQPQHF.

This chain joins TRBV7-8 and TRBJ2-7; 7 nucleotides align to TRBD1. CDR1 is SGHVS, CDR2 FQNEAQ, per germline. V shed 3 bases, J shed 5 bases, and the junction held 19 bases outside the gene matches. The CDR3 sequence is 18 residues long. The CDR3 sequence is CASSFQGVFSPLPHEQYV. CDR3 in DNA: TGTGCCAGCAGCTTTCAGGGGGTCTTCTCCCCTCTTCCCCACGAGCAGTACGTC.

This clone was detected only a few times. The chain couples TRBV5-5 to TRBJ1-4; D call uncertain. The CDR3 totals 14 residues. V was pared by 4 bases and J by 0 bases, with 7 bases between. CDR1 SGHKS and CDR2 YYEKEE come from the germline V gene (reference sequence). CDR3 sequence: CASSPGATNEKLFF. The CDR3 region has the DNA TGTGCCAGCAGCCCCGGTGCAACTAATGAAAAACTGTTTTTT.

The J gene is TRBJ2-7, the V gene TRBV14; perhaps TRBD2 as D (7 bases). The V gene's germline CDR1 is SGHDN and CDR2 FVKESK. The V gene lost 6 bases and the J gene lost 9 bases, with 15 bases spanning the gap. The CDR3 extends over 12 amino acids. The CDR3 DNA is TGTGCCAGCAGTCCTAGGGGGGGAGCGCAGTACGTC. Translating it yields CASSPRGGAQYV.

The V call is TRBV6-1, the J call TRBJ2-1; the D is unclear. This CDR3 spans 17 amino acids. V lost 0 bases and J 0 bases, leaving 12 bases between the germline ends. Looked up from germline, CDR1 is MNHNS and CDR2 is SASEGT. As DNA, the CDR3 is TGTGCCAGCAGTGAAGCAAACCGACACCTCTCCTACAATGAGCAGTTCTTC. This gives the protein CASSEANRHLSYNEQFF.

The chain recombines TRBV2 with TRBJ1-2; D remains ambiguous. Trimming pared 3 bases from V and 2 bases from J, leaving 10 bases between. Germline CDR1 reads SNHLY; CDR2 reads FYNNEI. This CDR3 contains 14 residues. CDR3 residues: CASSDVAGNYGYTF. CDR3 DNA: TGTGCCAGCAGTGATGTTGCGGGGAACTATGGCTACACCTTC.

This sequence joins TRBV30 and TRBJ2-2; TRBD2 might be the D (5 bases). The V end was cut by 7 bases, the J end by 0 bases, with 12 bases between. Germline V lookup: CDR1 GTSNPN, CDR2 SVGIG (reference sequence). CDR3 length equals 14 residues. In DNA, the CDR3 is TGTGCCTCTAGGGAGCCCCCGAACACCGGGGAGCTGTTTTTT. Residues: CASREPPNTGELFF.